This is a list of T cell receptor beta chains from one sample in a study of T-cell reconstitution after alpha-beta-depleted transplantation in children. TCRdb redid the calling of the PCR reads with MiXCR, one entry per CDR3 protein. The data show 500,000 to 600,000 distinct CDR3 sequences, about a sixth seen once. The specimen was PBMCs from the stem cell graft donor, collected from the stem cell graft. These TCRs come from a human donor who donated a stem cell graft to a child with acute lymphoblastic leukemia. Both conserved end residues are part of each CDR3. The order of the fields is CDR3 DNA, CDR3 protein, D gene, clone size, V gene, J gene. A D gene is named only where the DNA matches it firmly. Rows may omit the clone size; those that give it use once, few, many or a size class.

TGTGCCAGCAGCTTAAACAGGGGCAATGAGCAGTTCTTC,CASSLNRGNEQFF,TRBD1,NA,TRBV7-8,TRBJ2-1
TGTGCCAGCAGTTTATATGCGGGAGGGCCGGAGTACGAGCAGTACTTC,CASSLYAGGPEYEQYF,TRBD2,NA,TRBV27,TRBJ2-7
TGCGCCAGCAGTTCCAGTTCGGGTCACACTTACGAGCAGTACTTC,CASSSSSGHTYEQYF,NA,NA,TRBV10-1,TRBJ2-7
TGTGCCAGCAGTTCCCCTAGCGGGATGGCCAAAAACATTCAGTACTTC,CASSSPSGMAKNIQYF,TRBD2,few,TRBV27,TRBJ2-4
TGCGCCAGCAGCGCCCGTTCAGGGTGGGACGAGCAGTACTTC,CASSARSGWDEQYF,NA,few,TRBV4-1,TRBJ2-7
TGTGCCAGCAGCTTGGAGGGTTCCACTGAAGCTTTCTTT,CASSLEGSTEAFF,NA,many,TRBV5-1,TRBJ1-1
TGCGCCAGCAGCCCGAAGGAGGCGGACGAGCAGTACTTC,CASSPKEADEQYF,NA,few,TRBV5-1,TRBJ2-7
TGCAGTGTTCCCGGGACTAGCGGGAGGGCCGGGACCTACGAGCAGTACTTC,CSVPGTSGRAGTYEQYF,TRBD2,NA,TRBV20-1,TRBJ2-7
TGTGCCAGCAGGTTAGCGGGTGGACATGAGCAGTTCTTC,CASRLAGGHEQFF,TRBD2,NA,TRBV12-3/TRBV12-4,TRBJ2-1
TGCAGTGCTCCGATCGGGGTTTCGGGCTATGGCTACACCTTC,CSAPIGVSGYGYTF,NA,NA,TRBV20-1,TRBJ1-2
TGCAGTGCTAGAGATTCCCAGGGGATAGATACCCAGTACTTC,CSARDSQGIDTQYF,NA,NA,TRBV20-1,TRBJ2-5
TGCAGCGCGGCGCCTAGCGGGAGTGAGACCCAGTACTTC,CSAAPSGSETQYF,TRBD2,NA,TRBV29-1,TRBJ2-5
TGCGCCAGCAGCCCTCGTCTAGCGGGGGCCACAGATACGCAGTATTTT,CASSPRLAGATDTQYF,TRBD2,few,TRBV5-1,TRBJ2-3
TGTGCCAGCAGCACCCGACAGAACACTGAAGCTTTCTTT,CASSTRQNTEAFF,NA,few,TRBV12-3/TRBV12-4,TRBJ1-1
TGTGCCAGCAACACCTTGGGGACTTCTTCCTACGAGCAGTACTTC,CASNTLGTSSYEQYF,NA,NA,TRBV3-1,TRBJ2-7
TGCGCCAGCAGCTGGGAGGGGACCCACTCCTACGAGCAGTACTTC,CASSWEGTHSYEQYF,TRBD2,NA,TRBV5-1,TRBJ2-7
TGTGCCAGCAGTTTACTTTCTCACGAGCAGTACTTC,CASSLLSHEQYF,NA,few,TRBV12-3/TRBV12-4,TRBJ2-7
TGCGCCAGCAGCCCCGGCCTGGGCGGCTACAATGAGCAGTTCTTC,CASSPGLGGYNEQFF,NA,few,TRBV5-1,TRBJ2-1
TGTGCCAGCAGCGCTAGTACAGGGGAGGGGAACACTGAAGCTTTCTTT,CASSASTGEGNTEAFF,TRBD1,many,TRBV5-5,TRBJ1-1
TGCGCCAGCAGCTTGGACAGGGGATACCAAGAGACCCAGTACTTC,CASSLDRGYQETQYF,TRBD1,NA,TRBV5-1,TRBJ2-5
TGCAGTGCCATCCGTAGCGGGAAAGAGGAGCAGTACTTC,CSAIRSGKEEQYF,TRBD2,NA,TRBV20-1,TRBJ2-7
TGTGCCAGCAGCCCGGTCAGGGGCCGCCGGGATAATTCACCCCTCCACTTT,CASSPVRGRRDNSPLHF,NA,NA,TRBV5-8,TRBJ1-6
TGCAGTGCTAGAGATTCCGGGACTAGCGGACAAGAGACCCAGTACTTC,CSARDSGTSGQETQYF,TRBD2,NA,TRBV20-1,TRBJ2-5
TGCAGCGTTGAAGATATTTCCGGGAGCGGTTACAATGAGCAGTTCTTC,CSVEDISGSGYNEQFF,NA,many,TRBV29-1,TRBJ2-1
TGTGCCAGCAGTGATGAATCAGGGATCAGTAACACCGGGGAGCTGTTTTTT,CASSDESGISNTGELFF,NA,NA,TRBV6-1,TRBJ2-2
TGCGCCAGCAGCTTGGAGGGTTACTTGAGCCTGGGAAAACTGTTTTTT,CASSLEGYLSLGKLFF,NA,few,TRBV5-1,TRBJ1-4
TGCAGTGCTATGTCCGCTAGCGGGAGAGGCAATGAGCAGTTCTTC,CSAMSASGRGNEQFF,TRBD2,few,TRBV20-1,TRBJ2-1
TGTGCCAGCAGACAAACCGGTGTTAACTCCTACGAGCAGTACTTC,CASRQTGVNSYEQYF,NA,few,TRBV4-2,TRBJ2-7
TGTGCCAGCAGCTCACCCCATACCTACACTGAAGCTTTCTTT,CASSSPHTYTEAFF,NA,NA,TRBV5-6,TRBJ1-1
TGCAGCGTTGTTGAATGGCACTCTGGGGCCAACGTCCTGACTTTC,CSVVEWHSGANVLTF,NA,few,TRBV29-1,TRBJ2-6
TGCAGTGCTAGAGATCCAAATAGGGGCTACACTGAAGCTTTCTTT,CSARDPNRGYTEAFF,NA,NA,TRBV20-1,TRBJ1-1
TGTGCCAGCAGCCAGAAGGTGGGGGACTACACCTTC,CASSQKVGDYTF,NA,NA,TRBV21-1,TRBJ1-2
TGCGCCAGCAGCCAAGATCGAGGCGGGGAACAGCAGTACTTC,CASSQDRGGEQQYF,NA,NA,TRBV4-1,TRBJ2-7